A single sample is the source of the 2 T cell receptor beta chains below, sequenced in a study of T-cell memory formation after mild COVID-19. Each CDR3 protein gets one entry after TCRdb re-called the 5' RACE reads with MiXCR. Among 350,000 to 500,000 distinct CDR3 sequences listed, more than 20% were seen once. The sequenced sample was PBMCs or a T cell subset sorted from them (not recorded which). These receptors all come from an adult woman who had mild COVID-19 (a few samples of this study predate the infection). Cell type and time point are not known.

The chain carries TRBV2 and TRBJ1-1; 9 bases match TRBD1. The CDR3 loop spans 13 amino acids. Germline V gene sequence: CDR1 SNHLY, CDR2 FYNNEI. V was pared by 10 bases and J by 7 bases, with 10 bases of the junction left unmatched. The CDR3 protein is CATKGQGRGEAFF. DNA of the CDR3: TGTGCCACGAAGGGACAGGGAAGGGGTGAAGCTTTCTTT.

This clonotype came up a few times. CDR3 sequence: CASSYGPAAGTQYF. The CDR3 DNA sequence: TGTGCCAGCAGTTACGGACCCGCAGCAGGGACCCAGTACTTC. The chain uses TRBV6-5 and TRBJ2-5; D is uncertain. The CDR3 extends over 14 amino acids. The germline V and J ends were trimmed by 2 bases and 7 bases, with 14 bases remaining between them. From germline, CDR1 is MNHEY and CDR2 SVGAGI.